The 29 T cell receptor beta chains below all came from one sample that was sequenced in a study of T cells after yellow fever vaccination. TCRdb recomputed calls from the 5' RACE reads with MiXCR, one row per CDR3 protein. The data hold under 350,000 distinct CDR3 sequences, with approximately 4% observed a single time. The source was PBMCs, collected 5 days after the yellow fever booster vaccination. The source of these receptors is a man aged 18 to 30 who received the YFV17D yellow fever vaccine.

This clonotype was seen at least ten times. The chain combines TRBV24-1 with TRBJ1-5; 7 bases align to TRBD1. Germline V CDR1 and CDR2: KGHDR, SFDVKD. With V trimmed by 3 bases and J by 5 bases, 3 bases remained unmatched. This CDR3 contains 14 residues. The CDR3 nucleotides read TGTGCCACCAGTGATGTAACAGGGGATCAGCCCCAGCATTTT. Its protein product is CATSDVTGDQPQHF.

The genes are TRBV4-3 and TRBJ1-2, with D hard to call. The CDR3 consists of 18 residues. Germline CDR1 and CDR2: LGHNA and YSLEER. Trimming shortened V by 0 bases and J by 0 bases, and 17 bases separated the two germline ends. CDR3: CASSQDLGTEMANYGYTF. Here the CDR3 DNA reads TGCGCCAGCAGCCAAGATCTGGGCACGGAAATGGCTAACTATGGCTACACCTTC.

This clonotype was detected only a few times. The rearrangement links TRBV12-3 or TRBV12-4 to TRBJ2-2; D is uncertain. With 4 bases removed from V and 2 bases from J, the gap between germline ends came to 11 bases. The CDR3 totals 15 residues. CDR3 in amino acids: CASSSRRVNTGELFF. CDR3 nucleotide sequence: TGTGCCAGCAGTTCCCGCCGGGTTAACACCGGGGAGCTGTTTTTT.

This clonotype was observed a handful of times. V gene TRBV28 combines with J gene TRBJ1-5, with a weak D call TRBD1 (6 bases). Trimming stripped 7 bases from V and 7 bases from J, with 20 bases between. There are 15 residues in the CDR3. Per germline, CDR1 MDHEN and CDR2 SYDVKM. The CDR3 DNA follows: TGTGCCAGCAACAAAAAGCAGGGGTTGGGGCAGCCCCAGCATTTT. Translated: CASNKKQGLGQPQHF.

This clonotype was counted at least ten times. The chain has TRBV4-1 and TRBJ2-3; D is unresolved. This CDR3 region has 13 residues. Deletions cut 1 base from V and 10 bases from J, with 12 bases between. Germline loops: CDR1 MGHRA, CDR2 YSYEKL. In nucleotides, the CDR3 is TGCGCCAGCAGCCAAGGTGTCCGACTTGCGCAGTATTTT. Residues: CASSQGVRLAQYF.

This clonotype has only a few counts. The chain joins TRBV2 to TRBJ2-5; TRBD2 matches at 12 bases. Looked up from germline, CDR1 is SNHLY and CDR2 is FYNNEI. The V gene end was trimmed by 4 bases and the J gene end by 5 bases; junction bases not matched to a gene: 5. CDR3 size: 15 residues. CDR3 region: CASSGLAGAGETQYF. DNA of the CDR3: TGTGCCAGCAGTGGACTAGCGGGGGCCGGGGAGACCCAGTACTTC.

This clonotype was counted between two and nine times. The chain recombines TRBV18 with TRBJ2-3; 12 nucleotides match TRBD1. The junction had 5 bases not matched to a gene; V was cut back by 0 bases and J by 4 bases. The CDR3 consists of 17 residues. Germline V gene sequence: CDR1 KGHSH, CDR2 LQKENI. In nucleotides, the CDR3 is TGTGCCAGCTCACCACCCGGGACAGGGGGCCGGGCAGATACGCAGTATTTT. Translated: CASSPPGTGGRADTQYF.

This clonotype has only a few counts. This rearrangement joins TRBV20-1 to TRBJ2-7; 12 bases line up with TRBD1. Germline CDR1 reads DFQATT; CDR2 reads SNEGSKA (reference sequence). CDR3 length: 14 residues. V lost 4 bases and J lost 3; bases outside the gene matches: 4. The CDR3: CSAKGTGGYYEQYV. DNA of the CDR3: TGCAGTGCTAAAGGGACAGGGGGCTACTACGAGCAGTACGTC.

J is TRBJ1-2 and V is TRBV18; TRBD1 is a possible D gene (6 bases). Germline V gene data show CDR1 as KGHSH and CDR2 as LQKENI. This CDR3 region has 14 residues. The V end was cut by 3 bases, the J end by 4 bases, with 12 bases between. CDR3 in amino acids: CASSPAGETYGYTF. The DNA of the CDR3 is TGTGCCAGCTCACCGGCAGGGGAAACCTATGGCTACACCTTC.

V usage is TRBV13 and J usage is TRBJ1-4; D gene ambiguous. The V end lost 4 bases, the J end lost 8 bases, and 11 bases lay between the germline ends. CDR3 length: 13 amino acids. Germline-derived CDR1 and CDR2 are PRHDT and FYEKMQ (reference sequence). Here the CDR3 DNA reads TGTGCCAGCAGCTCCACTGTTGGGGAAAAACTGTTTTTT. Translating it yields CASSSTVGEKLFF. The variable domain in full, completed from reference TRBV13 and TRBJ1-4, reads AAGVIQSPRHLIKEKRETATLKCYPIPRHDTVYWYQQGPGQDPQFLISFYEKMQSDKGSIPDRFSAQQFSDYHSELNMSSLELGDSALYFCASSSTVGEKLFFGSGTQLSVL.

In this sample, this clonotype turned up a few times. This chain joins TRBV6-2 or TRBV6-3 and TRBJ1-6; D not certain. V dropped 0 bases and J dropped 14 bases, with 8 bases sitting between them. The CDR3 contains 12 residues. Germline assignment: CDR1 MNHEY and CDR2 SVGEGT. The CDR3 region is CASSYSILALHF. As DNA, the CDR3 is TGTGCCAGCAGTTACTCGATTTTGGCCCTCCACTTT.

This clonotype was seen only a few times. V is TRBV5-6 and J is TRBJ2-3; D is perhaps TRBD2 (5 bases). V lost 0 bases and J 5 bases, leaving 13 bases between the germline ends. The CDR3 totals 15 residues. Germline CDR1 is SGHDT and CDR2 is YYEEEE. In DNA form, the CDR3 reads TGTGCCAGCAGCTTGGAGGCCGCTCGGGGAGATACGCAGTATTTT. Protein sequence: CASSLEAARGDTQYF.

This clonotype occurred many times. The CDR3 here is CSASVQETQYF. The DNA for the CDR3 is TGCAGTGCTAGCGTGCAAGAGACCCAGTACTTC. The chain joins TRBV20-1 to TRBJ2-5, with D unresolved. The CDR3 runs 11 residues. V lost 3 bases to trimming and J lost 2 bases, with 4 bases between them. CDR1 DFQATT and CDR2 SNEGSKA come from the germline V gene (reference sequence).

This clonotype was seen only a few times. V usage is TRBV7-2 and J usage is TRBJ2-5; D tentatively reads TRBD1 or TRBD2 (5 bases each). The V end lost 5 bases, the J end lost 3 bases, and 13 bases lay between the germline ends. This CDR3 comprises 14 residues. CDR1 and CDR2 (germline): SGHTA, FQGNSA. CDR3 loop: CASSDPGAKETQYF. DNA of the CDR3: TGTGCCAGCAGCGACCCCGGGGCCAAAGAGACCCAGTACTTC. Full variable domain (remainder filled in from reference TRBV7-2 and TRBJ2-5): GAGVSQSPSNKVTEKGKDVELRCDPISGHTALYWYRQSLGQGLEFLIYFQGNSAPDKSGLPSDRFSAERTGGSVSTLTIQRTQQEDSAVYLCASSDPGAKETQYFGPGTRLLVL.

This clonotype was seen ten or more times. CDR3 sequence reads: CASSLTGQNTEAFF. The CDR3 nucleotides are TGCGCCAGCAGCTTGACGGGACAAAACACTGAAGCTTTCTTT. The chain joins TRBV5-1 to TRBJ1-1; D is possibly TRBD1 (6 bases). There are 14 residues in the CDR3. Germline V gene data show CDR1 as SGHRS and CDR2 as YFSETQ. Trimming removed 1 base at V and 2 bases at J, with 9 bases between.

V and J are TRBV6-5 and TRBJ2-7; a weak D match, TRBD1 (6 bases). The germline V gene has CDR1 MNHEY and CDR2 SVGAGI. CDR3 length equals 11 residues. CDR3 region: CASDRVYEQYV. CDR3 nucleotide sequence: TGTGCTTCGGACAGAGTTTACGAGCAGTACGTC.

This clonotype has just a few counts. This chain links TRBV12-3 or TRBV12-4 with TRBJ2-3; possibly TRBD2 for D (6 bases). Trimming stripped 5 bases from V and 8 bases from J, with 11 bases between. This CDR3 region has 12 residues. CDR3 loop: CASSEGLPTQYF. DNA for the CDR3: TGTGCCAGCAGTGAGGGACTTCCTACGCAGTATTTT.

The genes are TRBV6-2 or TRBV6-3 and TRBJ2-7; D is unclear. Trimming stripped 2 bases from V and 1 base from J, with 9 bases between. The germline gives CDR1 MNHEY, CDR2 SVGEGT. CDR3 size: 14 residues. CDR3: CASSYQDGSYEQYF. The DNA for the CDR3 is TGTGCCAGCAGTTACCAGGACGGGTCCTACGAGCAGTACTTC.

This clonotype was detected only a few times. The gene calls are TRBV12-3 or TRBV12-4 and TRBJ2-3; 13 nucleotides align to TRBD2. The CDR3 has 16 residues. J lost 2 bases, V lost 5 bases, and 4 bases had no gene match. CDR3 region: CASSLTSGGPTDTQYF. CDR3 DNA: TGTGCCAGCAGTCTGACTAGCGGGGGGCCCACAGATACGCAGTATTTT.

V gene TRBV5-1 combines with J gene TRBJ2-7; TRBD1 matches 7 bases. CDR3 length equals 12 residues. The junction had 5 bases not matched to a gene; V was cut back by 4 bases and J by 7 bases. The germline gives CDR1 SGHRS, CDR2 YFSETQ. This CDR3 is CASSPGQVEQYF. The CDR3 coding sequence is TGCGCCAGCAGCCCTGGACAGGTTGAGCAGTACTTC.

At least ten counts were recorded for this clonotype. The chain joins TRBV15 to TRBJ1-4; D is undetermined. The CDR3 has 15 residues. Trimming pared 1 base from V and 0 bases from J, leaving 6 bases between. Germline V lookup: CDR1 LNHNV, CDR2 YYDKDF (reference sequence). The CDR3 loop is CATSRARATNEKLFF. The CDR3 DNA is TGTGCCACCAGCAGAGCTAGGGCAACTAATGAAAAACTGTTTTTT.

The chain recombines TRBV18 with TRBJ1-1; D not certain. Per the germline V gene, CDR1 is KGHSH and CDR2 is LQKENI. V was cut by 6 bases and J by 3 bases, with 11 bases left in between. This CDR3 spans 13 amino acids. The CDR3: CASSRDEDTEAFF. The CDR3 DNA reads as TGTGCCAGCTCCCGGGATGAGGACACTGAAGCTTTCTTT.

This clonotype was found a few times. The CDR3 DNA sequence: TGTGCCAGCAGCCCCCCTAGCGGGGGGGTTAATGAGCAGTTCTTC. Encoded protein: CASSPPSGGVNEQFF. The chain links TRBV12-3 or TRBV12-4 to TRBJ2-1; TRBD2 matches 12 bases. With V trimmed by 6 bases and J by 7 bases, 7 bases remained unmatched. The CDR3 runs 15 residues.

This clonotype was observed a few times. The chain links TRBV7-8 to TRBJ1-3; D call uncertain. The germline gives CDR1 SGHVS, CDR2 FQNEAQ. Trimming pared 1 base from V and 0 bases from J, leaving 7 bases between. The CDR3 extends over 15 amino acids. The CDR3 is CASSLETVSGNTIYF. The CDR3 nucleotides read TGTGCCAGCAGCTTAGAGACGGTCTCTGGAAACACCATATATTTT.

This clonotype was seen many times. The chain couples TRBV12-3 or TRBV12-4 to TRBJ2-3; 12 bases fit TRBD2. This CDR3 is built from 15 residues. Trimming cost V 6 bases and J 3 bases; bases outside gene matches: 4. The CDR3 DNA reads TGTGCCAGCAGACTAGCGGGGGGCGGGACAGATACGCAGTATTTT. Translating it yields CASRLAGGGTDTQYF.

The chain links TRBV30 to TRBJ1-1; no definite D call. Germline assignment: CDR1 GTSNPN and CDR2 SVGIG (reference sequence). Deletions cut 2 bases from V and 1 base from J, with 5 bases between. The CDR3 spans 12 residues. The CDR3 protein is CAWSITNTEAFF. CDR3 coding DNA: TGTGCCTGGAGTATAACGAACACTGAAGCTTTCTTT.

This clonotype was counted only a few times. The chain recombines TRBV7-2 with TRBJ2-2; 8 nucleotides line up with TRBD2. The CDR3 spans 18 residues. The junction had 9 bases not matched to a gene; V was cut back by 3 bases and J by 0 bases. Germline CDR1 SGHTA, CDR2 FQGNSA. CDR3 sequence: CASSLFGGGTPNTGELFF. CDR3 nucleotides: TGTGCCAGCAGCTTGTTTGGCGGGGGGACACCGAACACCGGGGAGCTGTTTTTT.

The chain uses TRBV12-3 or TRBV12-4 and TRBJ1-3; D not resolved. This CDR3 has 15 amino acids. The germline V and J ends were trimmed by 10 bases and 4 bases, with 20 bases remaining between them. For the CDR3, the DNA is TGTGCCACCCTCAGACGACTCGGGCGCGGAAACACCATATATTTT. It encodes CATLRRLGRGNTIYF.

This clonotype appeared a few times. The chain has TRBV18 and TRBJ2-7; D remains unclear. CDR3 length: 14 amino acids. The V end was cut by 3 bases, the J end by 6 bases, with 15 bases between. Germline CDR1 is KGHSH and CDR2 is LQKENI. The CDR3: CASSPNAGLGEQYV. CDR3 bases: TGTGCCAGCTCACCCAACGCCGGTTTGGGCGAGCAGTACGTC.